These 8 T cell receptor beta chains share one sample of origin, sequenced in a study of T cells in Graves' hyperthyroidism and ophthalmopathy. The investigators amplified TCR beta CDR3 regions from RNA transcripts. In the first-round RT-PCR of the TCR CDR3, the HTBI primer set was used. MiXCR, applied by TCRdb to the multiplex PCR reads, yields one record per CDR3 protein. This sample has under 700,000 distinct CDR3 sequences; over 15% occur once, and the top ten carry about 17%. Sequencing input: blood. These receptors originate from a woman aged 18-29 years with Graves' hyperthyroidism.

This clonotype has a count of ten or more. The rearrangement uses TRBV11-1 and TRBJ2-3; TRBD2 matches 8 bases. The CDR3 spans 16 residues. The germline CDR1 and CDR2 sequences are SGHAT and FQDESV (reference sequence). The junction had 12 bases not matched to a gene; V was cut back by 5 bases and J by 5 bases. The CDR3 nucleotides are TGTGCCAGCAGCCCTAGGCCTGCGGGGGGATTAGATACGCAGTATTTT. Residues: CASSPRPAGGLDTQYF.

This clonotype occurred a few times. This chain connects TRBV4-1 to TRBJ1-2, with D possibly matching TRBD1 (5 bases). The CDR3 is 15 residues long. The V and J ends lost 2 bases and 4 bases respectively, with 14 bases between them. Germline V gene sequence: CDR1 MGHRA, CDR2 YSYEKL. CDR3 DNA sequence: TGCGCCAGCAGCCAAACCCGAGACAGTTTCTATGGCTACACCTTC. It yields the protein CASSQTRDSFYGYTF.

This chain uses TRBV29-1 with TRBJ2-7; 8 bases align to TRBD1. V gave up 5 bases and J gave up 3 bases; unmatched junction bases: 12. CDR3 length: 15 amino acids. Per the germline V gene, CDR1 is SQVTM and CDR2 is ANQGSEA. CDR3 amino acids: CSVPGVGTGGYEQYF. The DNA for the CDR3 is TGCAGCGTTCCCGGAGTTGGGACAGGAGGCTACGAGCAGTACTTC.

This clonotype was detected ten times or more. This chain uses TRBV20-1 with TRBJ2-7; D gene unclear. The CDR3 has 10 amino acids. With 5 bases removed from V and 6 bases from J, the gap between germline ends came to 8 bases. Germline V gene sequence: CDR1 DFQATT, CDR2 SNEGSKA (reference sequence). CDR3 loop: CSAGLLEQYF. CDR3 sequence (DNA): TGCAGTGCTGGGCTTCTCGAGCAGTACTTC.

This clonotype was found many times. The genes are TRBV20-1 and TRBJ2-1; 12 positions match TRBD2. CDR1 and CDR2 (germline): DFQATT, SNEGSKA (reference sequence). V was clipped by 2 bases and J by 2 bases; unmatched bases: 7. This CDR3 has 17 residues. The CDR3 loop reads CSARLRLAGVTYNEQFF. DNA for the CDR3: TGCAGTGCTAGATTAAGACTAGCGGGAGTTACCTACAATGAGCAGTTCTTC.

This clonotype was picked up many times. The V and J genes are TRBV6-4 and TRBJ2-1, with a weak D call TRBD2 (6 bases). The germline V and J ends were trimmed by 5 bases and 3 bases, with 14 bases remaining between them. This CDR3 region has 15 residues. CDR1 is MRHNA, CDR2 SNTAGT, per germline. In nucleotides, the CDR3 is TGTGCCAGCAGTCAGGAGGCGGGAATCTACAATGAGCAGTTCTTC. Protein: CASSQEAGIYNEQFF.

This clonotype was observed a single time. This rearrangement joins TRBV4-3 to TRBJ1-2; D possibly corresponds to TRBD1 (6 bases). Germline-derived CDR1 and CDR2 are LGHNA and YSLEER. The CDR3 sequence is 17 residues long. Trimming took off 3 bases at V and 4 bases at J, with 21 bases between the two ends. CDR3 DNA sequence: TGCGCCAGCAGCCAGGGAACGACAGGTCTCAATATCTATGGCTACACCTTC. Amino acid sequence: CASSQGTTGLNIYGYTF.

This clonotype was seen many times. The genes are TRBV12-3 or TRBV12-4 and TRBJ2-7, with D perhaps given as TRBD1 or TRBD2 (5 bases each). V dropped 5 bases and J dropped 3 bases, with 11 bases sitting between them. The length of the CDR3 is 13 residues. The CDR3 DNA reads as TGTGCCAGCAGTCCGGGACGGAGCTACGAGCAGTACTTC. Its protein is CASSPGRSYEQYF.